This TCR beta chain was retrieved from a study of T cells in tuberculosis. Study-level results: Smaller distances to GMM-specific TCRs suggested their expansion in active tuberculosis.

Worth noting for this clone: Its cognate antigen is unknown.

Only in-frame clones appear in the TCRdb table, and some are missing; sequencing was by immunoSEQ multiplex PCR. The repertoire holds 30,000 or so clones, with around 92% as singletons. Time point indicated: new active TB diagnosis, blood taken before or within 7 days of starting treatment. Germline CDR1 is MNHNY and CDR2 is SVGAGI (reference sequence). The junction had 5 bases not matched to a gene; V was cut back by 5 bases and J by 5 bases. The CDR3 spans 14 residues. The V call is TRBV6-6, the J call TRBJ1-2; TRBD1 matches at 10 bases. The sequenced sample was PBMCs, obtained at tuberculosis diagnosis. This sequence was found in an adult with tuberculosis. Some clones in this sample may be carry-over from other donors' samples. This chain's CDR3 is CASSPGQGLYGYTF. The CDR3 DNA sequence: TGTGCCAGCAGTCCGGGACAGGGGTTATATGGCTACACCTTC.